These 18 T cell receptor beta chains were sequenced from one sample in a study of metastatic and nonmetastatic thyroid tumors. TCRdb ran MiXCR on the PCR reads. The repertoire consists of approximately 23,000 clones, with roughly 23% occurring once and the leading ten covering 71%. Until they underwent thyroid surgery, no patient had received any treatment. Specimen: blood. The receptors derive from a male donor with papillary thyroid cancer or a benign thyroid nodule (not recorded which). Some clones in this sample may be carry-over from other donors' samples.

J is TRBJ2-2 and V is TRBV9, with 8 bases aligning to TRBD2. This CDR3 contains 16 residues. The trim removed 0 bases at V and 4 bases at J, leaving 5 bases unmatched. Per the germline V gene, CDR1 is SGDLS and CDR2 is YYNGEE. This CDR3 reads CASSVALAGITGELFF. The CDR3 DNA is TGTGCCAGCAGCGTAGCTTTAGCGGGGATCACCGGGGAGCTGTTTTTT. Based on the CDR3 plus reference TRBV9 and TRBJ2-2, the full variable domain is DSGVTQTPKHLITATGQRVTLRCSPRSGDLSVYWYQQSLDQGLQFLIQYYNGEERAKGNILERFSAQQFPDLHSELNLSSLELGDSALYFCASSVALAGITGELFFGEGSRLTVL.

In this sample, this clone turned up many times. The chain joins TRBV24-1 to TRBJ2-3; D call uncertain. Germline V CDR1 and CDR2: KGHDR, SFDVKD. The CDR3 covers 12 residues. V shed 0 bases and J shed 5 bases, with 2 bases lying between them. This CDR3 is CATSDLGDTQYF. Written as DNA, the CDR3 is TGTGCCACCAGTGATTTGGGAGATACGCAGTATTTT.

This clone has a count of ten or more. Distinct nucleotide sequences in the sample also encode this CDR3. The CDR3 DNA follows: TGTGCCAGCACTAGATCAGGAAGGAATTCTGGAAACACCATATATTTT. This translates into CASTRSGRNSGNTIYF. V usage is TRBV6-2 or TRBV6-3 and J usage is TRBJ1-3; D uncertain. Germline V gene data show CDR1 as MNHEY and CDR2 as SVGEGT. The CDR3 length is 16 residues. The ends were cut back, 7 bases at V and 1 base at J, with 17 bases in the middle.

This clone was detected a few times. A read error may account for a junction end that differs from germline. V usage is TRBV18 and J usage is TRBJ1-2; D gene uncertain. In germline, CDR1 is KGHSH, CDR2 LQKENI. The CDR3 spans 13 residues. The CDR3 here is CASSPTWWLGYTF. CDR3 in DNA: TGTGCAAGCTCACCGACATGGTGGCTAGGCTATACCTTC.

This clone was observed at least ten times. V and J are TRBV15 and TRBJ2-3, with 8 bases aligning to TRBD2. The CDR3 runs to 16 residues. The germline V gene encodes CDR1 LNHNV and CDR2 YYDKDF (reference sequence). The V and J ends lost 0 bases and 8 bases, in that order; junction bases with no gene match: 10. Here the CDR3 reads CATSRDPSGLGGTQYF. The DNA of the CDR3 is TGTGCCACCAGCAGAGATCCTAGCGGGTTAGGGGGTACGCAGTATTTT.

The table lists this clone with many counts. The rearrangement uses TRBV10-2 and TRBJ2-7; D not resolved. The CDR3 loop spans 12 amino acids. V was trimmed by 8 bases and J by 3 bases, leaving 11 bases between them. CDR1 WSHSY and CDR2 SAAADI come from the germline V gene. The CDR3 protein is CASSQGFYEQYF. In DNA, the CDR3 is TGCGCCAGCTCCCAAGGGTTCTACGAGCAGTACTTC.

This clone was seen a few times. V and J are TRBV20-1 and TRBJ2-7, with 11 bases that match TRBD2. Germline V gives CDR1 DFQATT, CDR2 SNEGSKA (reference sequence). The CDR3 is 13 residues long. Losses at the gene ends were 7 bases for V and 5 bases for J; bases not matched to a gene: 7. The CDR3 region has the DNA TGCAGTGGGTTTAGCGGGAGGGCCGACGAGCAGTACTTC. This encodes CSGFSGRADEQYF.

A remark on this clone: This clone may be a read error of a much larger clone one base away. The chain carries TRBV14 and TRBJ2-7; 8 bases line up with TRBD2. CDR1 is SGHDN and CDR2 is FVKESK in the germline V gene. Trimming took 8 bases from V and 2 from J; bases not matched to a gene: 8. The CDR3 runs 14 residues. Here the CDR3 DNA reads TGTGCCAGCCGGGGGGGAATTCCCCCCTACGAGCAGTACTTC. This sequence encodes CASRGGIPPYEQYF.

Comments on this clone: A much larger clonotype is one base distant, so this may be a read error. V is TRBV29-1 and J is TRBJ2-7; D is unresolved. CDR1 is SQVTM, CDR2 ANQGSEA, per germline. V was shortened by 4 bases and J by 3 bases, with 10 bases between the two germline ends. The CDR3 is made up of 12 amino acids. CDR3 sequence (DNA): TGCAGCGTTGTTGCGTGGAACTACGAGCAGTACTTC. Amino acids: CSVVAWNYEQYF.

This clone was detected a few times. No conserved phenylalanine or tryptophan ends this CDR3, so it is likely a read error. The rearrangement links TRBV6-5 to TRBJ1-2, with 7 bases identical to TRBD1. Trimming took 4 bases from V and 2 from J; bases not matched to a gene: 10. The CDR3 is 16 residues long. Germline CDR1 and CDR2: MNHEY and SVGAGI. Here the CDR3 reads CASSSGTANKNYGYTL. The DNA of the CDR3 is TGTGCCAGCAGTTCAGGGACAGCAAATAAGAACTATGGCTACACCTTA.

In its sample, this clone was seen a few times. A much larger clone differs from this one at a single base, so this may be a read error. The chain has TRBV27 and TRBJ1-1; D gene ambiguous. Trimming left V 3 bases short and J 5 bases short, with 19 bases between. Per germline, CDR1 MNHEY and CDR2 SMNVEV (reference sequence). CDR3 length: 16 residues. The CDR3 DNA sequence: TGTGCCAGCAGTTTTAGGCCTCCCAACGCGGGGACTGAAGCTTTCTTT. Its translation: CASSFRPPNAGTEAFF.

This clone was counted many times. V and J are TRBV10-3 and TRBJ2-6; D ambiguous. Trimming took 0 bases from V and 3 from J, leaving 9 bases between them. The CDR3 length is 16 residues. Germline loops: CDR1 ENHRY, CDR2 SYGVKD. DNA of the CDR3: TGTGCCATCAGTGAGTCGATAAGAGTTGGGGCCAACGTCCTGACTTTC. Encoded protein: CAISESIRVGANVLTF.

This clone was counted between two and nine times. The sample contains more than one DNA sequence encoding this CDR3. This chain uses TRBV6-2 or TRBV6-3 with TRBJ2-5; 7 bases are a match to TRBD1. V lost 6 bases and J lost 4; bases outside the gene matches: 5. Germline V gene lookup returns CDR1 MNHEY and CDR2 SVGEGT. CDR3 length equals 13 residues. The CDR3, as DNA: TGTGCCAGCAGCCGGCCAGGGGGAGAGACCCAGTACTTC. Its protein is CASSRPGGETQYF.

This clone was picked up many times. The chain links TRBV24-1 to TRBJ1-5, with unresolved D. The CDR3 is 15 amino acids. Germline V lookup: CDR1 KGHDR, CDR2 SFDVKD. V lost 8 bases and J lost 2, with 15 bases in between. The CDR3 reads CATTVTSRGNQPQHF. CDR3 sequence (DNA): TGTGCCACCACAGTGACCTCAAGGGGCAATCAGCCCCAGCATTTT.

In its sample, this clone was seen many times. V usage is TRBV12-3 or TRBV12-4 and J usage is TRBJ2-2; 7 bases are shared with TRBD1. J gave up 2 bases and V 6 bases, and 6 bases lay outside the gene matches. There are 15 residues in the CDR3. CDR3 loop: CASRTQGSNTGELFF. The CDR3 region has the DNA TGTGCCAGCAGAACACAGGGGTCTAACACCGGGGAGCTGTTTTTT.

This clone was observed a handful of times. V usage is TRBV12-3 or TRBV12-4 and J usage is TRBJ2-2; D uncertain. The CDR3 runs to 13 residues. V gave up 2 bases and J gave up 7 bases, with 8 bases separating them. The chain's CDR3 is CASSLKSIGELFF. The CDR3 DNA sequence: TGTGCCAGCAGTTTAAAGTCTATCGGGGAGCTGTTTTTT.

This chain uses TRBV11-3 with TRBJ2-1; 10 bases fit TRBD2. The germline V gene encodes CDR1 SGHNT and CDR2 YENEEA. The CDR3 runs 14 residues. The J segment lost 9 bases and the V segment lost 5 bases, leaving 7 bases of the junction unmatched. The chain's CDR3 is CASSQGLARTEQFF. CDR3 nucleotides: TGTGCCAGCAGCCAGGGACTAGCGAGGACTGAGCAGTTCTTC.

The rearrangement uses TRBV3-1 and TRBJ1-5; 7 positions match TRBD1. CDR3 length: 14 amino acids. The germline CDR1 and CDR2 sequences are LGHDT and YNNKEL (reference sequence). V gave up 1 base and J gave up 7 bases; unmatched junction bases: 4. CDR3: CASSQAGGRQPQHF. In nucleotides, the CDR3 is TGTGCCAGCAGCCAAGCAGGGGGACGCCAGCCCCAGCATTTT. The full variable domain, in which reference TRBV3-1 and TRBJ1-5 provide the parts outside the CDR3, is DTAVSQTPKYLVTQMGNDKSIKCEQNLGHDTMYWYKQDSKKFLKIMFSYNNKELIINETVPNRFSPKSPDKAHLNLHINSLELGDSAVYFCASSQAGGRQPQHFGDGTRLSIL.